This TCR beta chain is drawn from a study of radiation and T cells in renal cell carcinoma. The sample holds a few counts of this clone. TCRdb's copy holds only in-frame clones and misses some; the assay was immunoSEQ multiplex PCR. The sample holds about 64,000 clones, roughly 80% seen once. Time point meaning: blood 4 weeks post-SBRT, at nephrectomy. The treatment here: 15 Gy SBRT to primary tumor, nephrectomy 4 weeks later. V lost 5 bases to trimming and J lost 2 bases; unmatched junction nucleotides: 2. The CDR3 consists of 15 residues. Germline V gene lookup returns CDR1 ENHRY and CDR2 SYGVKD. The rearrangement joins TRBV10-3 to TRBJ2-1, with 11 bases matching TRBD2. The sequences come from blood, collected from a patient whose treatment included radiotherapy and nephrectomy. This sequence originates from a man in his sixties with renal cell carcinoma. This chain's CDR3 is CAISTGLAAYNEQFF. The CDR3 coding sequence is TGTGCCATCAGTACGGGACTAGCGGCCTACAATGAGCAGTTCTTC.